This note documents a single T cell receptor (beta chain) sequence. Its binding antigen is unknown. Per-base qualities were not stored, and no clone one base away is much larger. The data belong to a study of cytomegalovirus exposure and HLA in healthy donors (dated by TCRdb to about 2017). For context, the study as a whole: A later analysis indicated that the 130 or so validation repertoires were generated on the platform also employed for the roughly 720 repertoires of the first cohort. The study aimed to test whether signatures of past pathogen exposure could be identified by cataloging public T cell receptors. Along with the roughly 610-subject first cohort, a separate validation cohort of over a hundred different subjects was used. To predict cytomegalovirus infection status, the study combined high-throughput TCR immunosequencing, statistical association of individual TCRs with disease status, and machine learning. The investigation overall reported the following: Subsequent analysis determined that TCRs grouped into clusters in the first cohort also showed a tendency toward co-occurrence across the 90 to 150 validation repertoires, and approximately 94% of cluster scores exceeded 0. In both the original and validation cohorts, the classifier was reported to diagnose cytomegalovirus status with high specificity and sensitivity. Most TCR sequences were observed very rarely across donors, whereas some public TCRs were present in many individuals. All 110 or so repertoires were used to score co-occurrence in the validation cohort in a later analysis, because that analysis had no HLA typing for the cohort. In the study, 150 to 200 TCR beta chains were listed as associated with cytomegalovirus. In vitro tests confirmed that three of the cytomegalovirus-associated TCR beta chains recognize cytomegalovirus antigens. The authors suggested that the approach could potentially be extended to other disease states and immunological phenotypes.

The library was produced with the immunoSEQ multiplex PCR assay. As for how the authors treated the data: To diagnose cytomegalovirus status from the catalog of TCR beta chain sequences, a statistical classification framework was built. The source is immuneACCESS, and TCRdb retained only in-frame sequences with V and J called. Part of the clones is not carried over; for the studies checked, unresolved V genes explain less than half of this, and the remainder is unexplained. Clone size and V and J calls were adopted from that table, with D and trimming inferred from the DNA. Recorded for this sample are some 140,000 clones; 85% to 90% of them occurred a single time. The top ten clones comprise just under 3% of the sample. Per the germline V gene, SGHRS is the CDR1 and YFSETQ is the CDR2. There are 13 amino acids in the CDR3, from cysteine to phenylalanine inclusive. Only the CDR3 DNA is retained, 39 bases long and in frame from the first base. V is cut back by 3 bases and J by 3 bases, with 1 base in the junction unmatched.

The donors were included in the validation cohort of 130 or so subjects, a group kept apart from the approximately 700-subject first cohort. The sample taken for sequencing was PBMCs. Recombination linked TRBV5-1 to TRBJ2-5, and TRBD2 matches 8 of the central bases. This sequence originates from a man aged 18-30 years in good health and CMV-seronegative. The nucleotide sequence is TGCGCCAGCAGCTGGGGACTAGAAGAGACCCAGTACTTC. Translated, it reads CASSWGLEETQYF. With all but the CDR3 taken from the reference TRBV5-1 and TRBJ2-5 genes, the full variable domain is: KAGVTQTPRYLIKTRGQQVTLSCSPISGHRSVSWYQQTPGQGLQFLFEYFSETQRNKGNFPGRFSGRQFSNSRSEMNVSTLELGDSALYLCASSWGLEETQYFGPGTRLLVL.